This T cell receptor (beta chain) was obtained from a study of blood T cells in healthy people across ages (dated by TCRdb to between 2014 and 2017). For context, the study as a whole: In model experiments, template switching captured about one uniquely barcoded TCR beta cDNA molecule for every two T cells. Age-related changes in TCR beta repertoire diversity were measured in the study by deep sequencing normalized with unique cDNA molecular identifiers. Four age groups were formed from the donors: young (average about 15 years), middle-aged (approximately 40), aged (about 68) and long-lived (around 82). To avoid experimental bias, donors of different ages were randomly spread across the sequencing lanes. For two donors (one aged 18 to 30 and one aged 80 or older), the study analyzed two additional independent replicas of 1 million unique cDNA reads from the same blood draw. Paper-wide results and their limitations: The percentage of naive T cells measured by flow cytometry correlated strongly with observed TCR beta diversity. Conclusive comparison of naive and antigen-experienced compartments was prevented by the profiling of bulk unsorted PBMCs. Donor CMV infection status was unknown, potentially confounding age-related changes in expanded clonotypes. Estimates of total diversity based on one million sequenced T cells were regarded as lower bounds and as underestimates. Compared with the aged group, more naive CD4+ T cells, fewer expanded clones and increased TCR diversity were shown by the long-lived group, suggesting age selection. As age increased, observed TCR beta diversity per million T cells dropped in a roughly linear way, and a significant reduction was already evident by age approximately 40.

Library preparation employed 5' RACE. Sequencing relied on an Illumina HiSeq 2500. A second 7 to 11 cycle PCR used a sample-barcoded 5' primer and a J-beta primer mix. A unique molecular identifier was introduced onto each TCR beta cDNA molecule by a template-switch 5' adaptor carrying 12 random nucleotides. Each sample yielded at least 3 million CDR3-containing paired-end reads. First-strand cDNA was synthesized from all RNA with the Mint cDNA synthesis kit, primed by a TRBC-specific oligonucleotide. Following uracil-DNA glycosylase treatment, all cDNA underwent a first 18-cycle PCR with the universal primers M1SS and BC2_uni_R. Regarding the original processing steps: For normalization, 1 million high-quality reads, each with a distinct molecular identifier, were randomly selected from each sample. Instead of being binned into consensus sequences, reads that shared molecular identifiers were thrown out. MiTCR, run with a Q25 quality threshold and the strictest error-elimination algorithm, handled CDR3 identification, clonotype clustering and error correction. A nonparametric unseen species model with Euler transformation was used to estimate a lower bound on total TCR beta diversity. The public sequencing data were trimmed at Q25 with fastp and processed into clonotypes with MiXCR by TCRdb, which kept only in-frame beta chains. Each entry merges the rows of one CDR3 protein and shows their most common DNA and genes. The V and J calls reflect TCRdb's pipeline rather than the authors' work. For this sample there are approximately 1,100,000 distinct CDR3 sequences; more than 40% appear just once. About 19% of the sample lies in the top ten.

Comments on this clonotype: There is no known antigen for this receptor. Base qualities were left out, and no much larger clone turns up one base away.

Systemically healthy Caucasian individuals from Russia, 39 in total and aged about 6 to 95 years, were included as donors. Each donor gave approximately 10 milliliters of peripheral blood, collected into EDTA-treated Vacutainer tubes. PBMCs were isolated by Ficoll-Paque density-gradient centrifugation, with at least 6.5 million obtained per sample. Total RNA, at least 5 micrograms per sample, was extracted from PBMCs with Trizol reagent. For every donor, flow cytometry on a PBMC aliquot measured the percentage of naive CD45RAhigh/CD27high T cells. Measured from the cysteine to the phenylalanine, the CDR3 is 15 residues long. The read is trimmed to its CDR3 DNA, 45 bases read in frame from base 1. Trimming accounts for 6 bases at V and 3 bases at J, while the number of junction bases matched to no gene is 12. The germline V gene (reference sequence) provides CDR1 DFQATT and CDR2 SNEGSKA.

Rearrangement joined TRBV20-1 to TRBJ2-5; the junction holds 8 bases that match TRBD2. Input material: blood. The sequence was collected from a woman aged 55-69 years in good health. The CDR3 protein: CSAENWREVEETQYF. In nucleotide form, the sequence is TGCAGTGCCGAAAACTGGCGGGAGGTTGAAGAGACCCAGTACTTC.